The clone carrying this T cell receptor (beta chain) appeared a few times. Antigen unknown. This entry belongs to a study of T cell repertoires in cytomegalovirus infection. Study information: A matching HLA type, together with CMV infection, was signaled by public TCR beta signatures. Study results and limitations: Cumulative public TCR beta family frequency identified CMV carriers with the relevant HLA. Ex vivo, HLA-C-restricted CMV-specific TCR beta clonotypes prevailed over the rest of the response.

TCRdb fed the reads into MiXCR, producing one record per CDR3 protein. The sample carries about 330,000 distinct CDR3 sequences, over 7.5% recorded once. This CDR3 comprises 14 residues. Trimming pared 2 bases from V and 0 bases from J, leaving 7 bases between. In germline, CDR1 is DFQATT, CDR2 SNEGSKA (reference sequence). Sequenced sample: PBMCs. The gene calls are TRBV20-1 and TRBJ2-2; D gene unclear. The TCR sequence derives from a human donor in good health (CMV status not recorded). Some clones in this sample may be carry-over from other donors' samples. Here the CDR3 reads CSARKTANTGELFF. Written as DNA, the CDR3 is TGCAGTGCTAGAAAAACCGCGAACACCGGGGAGCTGTTTTTT.